This T cell receptor (beta chain) is from a study of cytomegalovirus exposure and HLA in healthy donors. This CDR3 spans 13 amino acids. In germline, CDR1 is PRHDT, CDR2 FYEKMQ (reference sequence). Comments on this clone: One end of the junction does not line up with germline, which may come from a read error. Other DNA variants within this sample encode the same CDR3.

Primers for the PCR totalled 60 Vbeta and 13 Jbeta. Data came from immunoSEQ multiplex PCR; TCRdb stores just in-frame clones and leaves some out. The sample lists approximately 92,000 clones; around 74% were seen once. J is TRBJ1-1 and V is TRBV13; the match to TRBD1 covers 9 bases. The sequence was obtained from a middle-aged man in good health and CMV-seropositive. The sequencing sample was made of PBMCs. CDR3 bases: TGTGCCAGCAGCCTCATCCGGGACAGGGAAGCCTTCTTT. The encoded protein is CASSLIRDREAFF.